This T cell receptor (beta chain) stems from a study of blood T cell repertoires in COVID-19. Study-level background: Acute and convalescent COVID-19 specimens originated in the United States, Italy and Spain. Sources were T cells, B-cell-depleted T cells, or PBMCs; the material itself was cDNA or gDNA.

Under the authors' procedure: Amplifying reference gene primers gave estimates of nucleated cell counts. Libraries were prepared by immunoSEQ multiplex PCR; TCRdb keeps only in-frame clonotypes and omits some of them. V and J calls and clone size are copied from that table; D and trimming were computed from the DNA. Of about 59,000 clones in the sample, about 72% were seen once. CDR1 is SGDLS and CDR2 is YYNGEE in the germline V gene. CDR3 length: 15 residues. Trimming cost V 5 bases and J 2 bases; bases outside gene matches: 5. This clonotype was sampled from a man older than 75 with acute or convalescent COVID-19. Sequenced: peripheral blood. V and J are TRBV9 and TRBJ2-3, with TRBD2 identical over 10 bases. DNA for the CDR3: TGTGCCAGCAGTCGGACTAGCGGTTACACAGATACGCAGTATTTT. Translating gives CASSRTSGYTDTQYF.